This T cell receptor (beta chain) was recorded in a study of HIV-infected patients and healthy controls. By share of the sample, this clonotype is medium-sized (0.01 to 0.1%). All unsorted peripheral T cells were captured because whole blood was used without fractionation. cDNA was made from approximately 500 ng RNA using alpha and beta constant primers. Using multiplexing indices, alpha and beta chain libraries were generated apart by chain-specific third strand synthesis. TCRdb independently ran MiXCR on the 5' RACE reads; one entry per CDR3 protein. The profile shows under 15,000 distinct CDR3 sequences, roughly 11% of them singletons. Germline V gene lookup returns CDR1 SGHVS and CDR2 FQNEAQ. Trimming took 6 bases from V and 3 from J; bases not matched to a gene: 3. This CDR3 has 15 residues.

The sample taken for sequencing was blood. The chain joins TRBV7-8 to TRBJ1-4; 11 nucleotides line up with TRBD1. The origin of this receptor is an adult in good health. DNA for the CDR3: TGTGCCAGCAGTGGACAGGGGGCGGCTAATGAAAAACTGTTTTTT. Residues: CASSGQGAANEKLFF.